The TCR beta chain under discussion was sequenced for a study of T cells in Graves' hyperthyroidism and ophthalmopathy. Whole-study context: Before treatment of any kind, peripheral blood was taken at initial diagnosis.

Germline values: CDR1 SQVTM, CDR2 ANQGSEA. Trimming took 6 bases from V and 2 from J, leaving 10 bases between them. The CDR3 has 12 amino acids. Amplification yielded TCR beta CDR3 regions, with RNA transcripts as the source. HTBI primers were employed in a first-round RT-PCR of the TCR CDR3. TCRdb reanalysed the multiplex PCR reads using MiXCR and keeps one entry per CDR3 protein. Among hundreds of thousands of distinct CDR3 sequences listed, over 35% were seen once. This clonotype was picked up many times. The rearrangement joins TRBV29-1 to TRBJ2-5; a possible D gene is TRBD1 (5 bases). The origin of this receptor is a man between 18 and 35 years old with Graves' hyperthyroidism. The sample taken for sequencing was blood. The CDR3 is CSVPTDQETQYF. The CDR3 nucleotides are TGCAGCGTCCCGACAGATCAAGAGACCCAGTACTTC. Supplemented by reference TRBV29-1 and TRBJ2-5, the full variable domain reads SAVISQKPSRDICQRGTSLTIQCQVDSQVTMMFWYRQQPGQSLTLIATANQGSEATYESGFVIDKFPISRPNLTFSTLTVSNMSPEDSSIYLCSVPTDQETQYFGPGTRLLVL.